The next 32 T cell receptor beta chains were all read from a single sample in a study of T cell repertoires in cytomegalovirus infection. TCRdb itself ran the reads through MiXCR, one entry per CDR3 protein. The table shows some 57,000 distinct CDR3 sequences, with 25% to 40% occurring only once. Which antigens these TCRs recognize remains unknown. The sequenced sample was PBMCs, sequenced either directly or after in vitro stimulation (not recorded which). Source of these receptors: a human donor in good health (CMV status not recorded). Some clones in this sample may be carry-over from other donors' samples.

Concerning this clonotype itself: One end of the junction fails to match germline, which may point to a read error. The rearrangement links TRBV6-1 to TRBJ2-3; D remains unclear. The germline V gene encodes CDR1 MNHNS and CDR2 SASEGT. This CDR3 is built from 12 residues. The CDR3 spells CASNEIGDTQYF. The CDR3 bases are TGTGCCAGCAATGAAATCGGGGATACGCAGTATTTT.

Only a few counts were recorded for this clonotype. The chain carries TRBV18 and TRBJ2-3; 7 bases are shared with TRBD1. Looked up from germline, CDR1 is KGHSH and CDR2 is LQKENI. CDR3 length: 16 amino acids. Unmatched junction bases numbered 7, after V lost 3 bases and J lost 1 base. The CDR3 DNA reads as TGTGCCAGCTCACCTTTCGGACAGGTTGGCACAGATACGCAGTATTTT. Amino acids: CASSPFGQVGTDTQYF.

The chain couples TRBV19 to TRBJ2-3; D unresolved. Germline V gives CDR1 LNHDA, CDR2 SQIVND (reference sequence). V lost 6 bases and J lost 0, with 10 bases in between. The CDR3 runs to 14 residues. The CDR3 DNA reads TGTGCCAGTAGACAGCCCGGTAGCACAGATACGCAGTATTTT. It yields the protein CASRQPGSTDTQYF.

The rearrangement uses TRBV20-1 and TRBJ1-5; no reliable D call. This CDR3 spans 14 amino acids. V lost 0 bases, J lost 3 bases, and 9 bases lay in between. The germline V gene has CDR1 DFQATT and CDR2 SNEGSKA (reference sequence). This chain's CDR3 is CSARDPTLNQPQHF. CDR3 sequence (DNA): TGCAGTGCTAGAGATCCGACCCTCAATCAGCCCCAGCATTTT.

V and J are TRBV12-3 or TRBV12-4 and TRBJ1-1, with D possibly being TRBD1 (5 bases). The CDR3 covers 13 residues. V lost 7 bases and J 7 bases, leaving 16 bases between the germline ends. CDR3 sequence: CASTLGPGSEAFF. CDR3 nucleotide sequence: TGTGCCAGCACCCTGGGCCCAGGGAGTGAAGCTTTCTTT.

The chain couples TRBV12-3 or TRBV12-4 to TRBJ1-5, with a tentative D call TRBD1 (6 bases). This CDR3 contains 13 residues. Deletions cut 6 bases from V and 6 bases from J, with 12 bases between. The CDR3, as DNA: TGTGCCAGCAGGGTGGGGGGCGTTCAGCCCCAGCATTTT. Translating gives CASRVGGVQPQHF.

The chain recombines TRBV7-9 with TRBJ1-1; D possibly corresponds to TRBD1 (6 bases). The CDR3 consists of 15 residues. CDR1 is SEHNR and CDR2 is FQNEAQ in the germline V gene (reference sequence). V was pared by 6 bases and J by 0 bases, with 14 bases between. The DNA for the CDR3 is TGTGCCAGCAGGCCATCGGGACACTTGAACACTGAAGCTTTCTTT. Translating it yields CASRPSGHLNTEAFF.

This clonotype appeared a few times. The rearrangement uses TRBV6-4 and TRBJ1-5; 8 bases align to TRBD1. CDR1 is MRHNA and CDR2 is SNTAGT in the germline V gene. J was trimmed by 8 bases and V by 5 bases; bases with no gene match: 5. The CDR3 has 13 amino acids. CDR3 in amino acids: CASSPDRGKPQHF. The CDR3 DNA reads as TGTGCCAGCAGTCCTGACAGGGGAAAGCCCCAGCATTTT.

The gene calls are TRBV20-1 and TRBJ1-5; D is perhaps TRBD1 (5 bases). The V end lost 5 bases, the J end lost 2 bases, and 13 bases lay between the germline ends. The CDR3 length is 14 residues. Germline V gene lookup returns CDR1 DFQATT and CDR2 SNEGSKA (reference sequence). The DNA of the CDR3 is TGCAGTGCTCTCGAGGGCAGGGGCAATCAGCCCCAGCATTTT. It yields the protein CSALEGRGNQPQHF.

V and J are TRBV20-1 and TRBJ1-1; 7 bases map to TRBD1. V dropped 3 bases and J dropped 0; count of bases not matched to a gene: 10. CDR1 is DFQATT and CDR2 is SNEGSKA in the germline V gene (reference sequence). There are 16 residues in the CDR3. CDR3 coding DNA: TGCAGTGCTAGTGCGGGACAGAGGAGGTTGAACACTGAAGCTTTCTTT. Its protein product is CSASAGQRRLNTEAFF.

The chain carries TRBV7-9 and TRBJ2-3; TRBD2 is a possible D gene (5 bases). The CDR3 runs to 16 residues. Between the trimmed V and J ends, which lost 4 bases and 4 bases, there was a span of 18 bases. Germline V gene lookup returns CDR1 SEHNR and CDR2 FQNEAQ (reference sequence). The DNA of the CDR3 is TGTGCCAGCAGCTCGGTCGTAGTGGGAGATGCAGATACGCAGTATTTT. The encoded protein is CASSSVVVGDADTQYF. The whole variable domain, filled in from reference TRBV7-9 and TRBJ2-3, reads DTGVSQNPRHKITKRGQNVTFRCDPISEHNRLYWYRQTLGQGPEFLTYFQNEAQLEKSRLLSDRFSAERPKGSFSTLEIQRTEQGDSAMYLCASSSVVVGDADTQYFGPGTRLTVL.

J is TRBJ1-5 and V is TRBV10-3; no reliable D call. Germline V lookup: CDR1 ENHRY, CDR2 SYGVKD. V was trimmed by 3 bases and J by 5 bases, leaving 8 bases between them. This CDR3 is 13 amino acids long. CDR3 loop: CAISESQYQPQHF. The DNA of the CDR3 is TGTGCCATCAGTGAATCACAATATCAGCCCCAGCATTTT.

In its sample, this clonotype was seen a few times. The chain is built from TRBV7-6 and TRBJ2-3; D might be TRBD1 (5 bases). The CDR3 is made up of 15 amino acids. Trimming took off 2 bases at V and 4 bases at J, with 13 bases between the two ends. Germline CDR1 and CDR2: SGHVS and FNYEAQ. CDR3 nucleotide sequence: TGTGCCAGCAGCTTAATCCAGGGTTGGGCAGATACGCAGTATTTT. Its protein is CASSLIQGWADTQYF.

This clonotype was detected once. The chain employs TRBV6-6 and TRBJ1-4; TRBD1 matches at 10 bases. The ends lost 5 bases at V and 8 bases at J; junction bases unmatched: 8. The germline gives CDR1 MNHNY, CDR2 SVGAGI (reference sequence). The CDR3 runs 15 residues. The CDR3 region has the DNA TGTGCCAGCAGTGAGCCCGGGACAGGGGTAGAAAAACTGTTTTTT. Amino acid sequence: CASSEPGTGVEKLFF.

This clonotype was recorded at least ten times. The chain has TRBV20-1 and TRBJ2-7; 7 bases are a match to TRBD2. This CDR3 has 13 amino acids. Trimming at V came to 5 bases and at J to 3 bases, leaving 7 bases not matched to a gene. CDR1 and CDR2 (germline): DFQATT, SNEGSKA (reference sequence). Here the CDR3 DNA reads TGCAGTGCTTCCTCTAGCGGAGTCTACGAGCAGTACTTC. Translated: CSASSSGVYEQYF.

The chain recombines TRBV18 with TRBJ2-2; 7 bases are a match to TRBD1. V shed 2 bases, J shed 2 bases, and the junction held 5 bases outside the gene matches. CDR3 length equals 16 residues. Looked up from germline, CDR1 is KGHSH and CDR2 is LQKENI. The CDR3 region has the DNA TGTGCCAGCTCACCAAACAGGGGCGCAAACACCGGGGAGCTGTTTTTT. Protein sequence: CASSPNRGANTGELFF. The full variable domain, rest sourced from reference TRBV18 and TRBJ2-2, is NAGVMQNPRHLVRRRGQEARLRCSPMKGHSHVYWYRQLPEEGLKFMVYLQKENIIDESGMPKERFSAEFPKEGPSILRIQQVVRGDSAAYFCASSPNRGANTGELFFGEGSRLTVL.

This clonotype was detected only a few times. V usage is TRBV6-1 and J usage is TRBJ2-5; TRBD1 is a possible D gene (6 bases). The CDR3 loop spans 16 amino acids. The V gene's germline CDR1 is MNHNS and CDR2 SASEGT. V lost 2 bases and J lost 2, with 15 bases in between. CDR3 sequence reads: CASSEWAGEQQETQYF. The CDR3 DNA sequence: TGTGCCAGCAGTGAATGGGCAGGGGAACAACAAGAGACCCAGTACTTC.

This clonotype was recorded a few times. The rearrangement links TRBV12-3 or TRBV12-4 to TRBJ2-3, with 10 nucleotides matching TRBD2. V was clipped by 3 bases and J by 1 base; unmatched bases: 7. This CDR3 is 17 amino acids long. CDR3 sequence reads: CASSFHSLAGGTDTQYF. The CDR3 nucleotides are TGTGCCAGCAGTTTCCATTCGCTAGCGGGGGGCACAGATACGCAGTATTTT.

There are a few counts of this clonotype. J is TRBJ2-7 and V is TRBV11-2, with 7 positions matching TRBD2. CDR1 SGHAT and CDR2 FQNNGV come from the germline V gene. The CDR3 totals 15 residues. V shed 4 bases and J 3 bases; nucleotides not matched to a gene: 9. The CDR3 is CASSSGWTGGYEQYF. The CDR3 region has the DNA TGTGCCAGCAGCTCCGGTTGGACGGGAGGCTACGAGCAGTACTTC.

In nucleotides, the CDR3 is TGTGCCAGCAGCCCTTTGGCGGGGGGGCCGGGCGGCCTAAATGAGCAGTTCTTC. Translated: CASSPLAGGPGGLNEQFF. The rearrangement links TRBV11-2 to TRBJ2-1; TRBD2 matches 9 bases. This CDR3 comprises 18 residues. V gave up 5 bases and J gave up 7 bases; unmatched junction bases: 18. Germline V gives CDR1 SGHAT, CDR2 FQNNGV. The complete variable domain, with remaining parts taken from reference TRBV11-2 and TRBJ2-1, reads EAGVAQSPRYKIIEKRQSVAFWCNPISGHATLYWYQQILGQGPKLLIQFQNNGVVDDSQLPKDRFSAERLKGVDSTLKIQPAKLEDSAVYLCASSPLAGGPGGLNEQFFGPGTRLTVL.

CDR3 in DNA: TGTGCCAGCACCTTACAGGGGCGGACTGAAGCTTTCTTT. As protein: CASTLQGRTEAFF. This chain joins TRBV12-3 or TRBV12-4 and TRBJ1-1, with 7 bases lining up with TRBD1. The CDR3 has 13 amino acids. The V and J ends lost 7 bases and 5 bases, in that order; junction bases with no gene match: 7.

V and J are TRBV19 and TRBJ2-1; TRBD2 matches 7 bases. Losses at the gene ends were 3 bases for V and 3 bases for J; bases not matched to a gene: 5. This CDR3 has 15 amino acids. In germline, CDR1 is LNHDA, CDR2 SQIVND (reference sequence). CDR3 nucleotides: TGTGCCAGTAGTATTCGTGGCGGGAGCTACAATGAGCAGTTCTTC. Its protein product is CASSIRGGSYNEQFF.

This clonotype was counted between two and nine times. J is TRBJ2-5 and V is TRBV28; perhaps TRBD1 as D (6 bases). V shed 6 bases and J shed 3 bases, with 11 bases lying between them. Germline assignment: CDR1 MDHEN and CDR2 SYDVKM. The CDR3 loop spans 13 amino acids. The CDR3 region has the DNA TGTGCCAGCAGCACAACAGGGAAAGAGACCCAGTACTTC. Translation: CASSTTGKETQYF.

This clonotype came up a few times. This chain links TRBV20-1 with TRBJ2-1; D is undetermined. In germline, CDR1 is DFQATT, CDR2 SNEGSKA (reference sequence). Trimming removed 0 bases at V and 6 bases at J, with 3 bases between. This CDR3 spans 11 amino acids. The CDR3 is CSARDPNEQFF. CDR3 sequence (DNA): TGCAGTGCTAGAGATCCCAATGAGCAGTTCTTC.

The chain employs TRBV6-2 or TRBV6-3 and TRBJ2-7; 7 nucleotides match TRBD2. With 4 bases clipped from V and 4 bases from J, the junction kept 7 bases outside the gene matches. CDR3 length: 14 residues. Germline V gene sequence: CDR1 MNHEY, CDR2 SVGEGT. This chain's CDR3 is CASSFGTTLYEQYF. The CDR3 DNA reads as TGTGCCAGCAGTTTCGGGACTACATTATACGAGCAGTACTTC.

Regarding this clonotype: A junction end diverges from the germline sequence, so it may reflect a read error. The rearrangement links TRBV5-3 to TRBJ2-7; the D gene is possibly TRBD2 (5 bases). TRBV5-3 is identified as an open reading frame with a role that is uncertain. The CDR3 covers 11 residues. The CDR3: CASSLHEGQYF. The CDR3 DNA sequence: TGTGCCAGCAGCTTGCACGAGGGGCAGTACTTC.

This clonotype is labeled as medium-sized. The chain links TRBV6-6 to TRBJ1-2, with D unclear. The germline CDR1 and CDR2 sequences are MNHNY and SVGAGI (reference sequence). CDR3 length: 15 residues. Trimming pared 1 base from V and 5 bases from J, leaving 14 bases between. CDR3 region: CASSYWEGVKYGYTF. DNA of the CDR3: TGTGCCAGCAGTTACTGGGAGGGAGTAAAATATGGCTACACCTTC.

This clonotype was counted only a few times. The chain couples TRBV28 to TRBJ2-7; 8 nucleotides agree with TRBD2. Looked up from germline, CDR1 is MDHEN and CDR2 is SYDVKM. J lost 3 bases, V lost 5 bases, and 6 bases had no gene match. The CDR3 extends over 14 amino acids. CDR3 nucleotides: TGTGCCAGCAGTCCCCCGGGACTAGTCTACGAGCAGTACTTC. Amino acids: CASSPPGLVYEQYF.

This chain joins TRBV20-1 and TRBJ2-3, with TRBD2 matching over 11 bases. Germline V gene data show CDR1 as DFQATT and CDR2 as SNEGSKA (reference sequence). V lost 6 bases to trimming and J lost 5 bases; unmatched junction nucleotides: 7. This CDR3 has 14 amino acids. Here the CDR3 DNA reads TGCAGTGCGGTAGCGGGAGGGCCTGAAGATACGCAGTATTTT. Its translation is CSAVAGGPEDTQYF.

This clonotype was observed a few times. The chain links TRBV4-3 to TRBJ1-2; possible D gene TRBD1, 5 bases. This CDR3 contains 15 residues. Deletions cut 0 bases from V and 1 base from J, with 9 bases between. The germline V gene has CDR1 LGHNA and CDR2 YSLEER. The CDR3 DNA reads TGCGCCAGCAGCCAAGATCGACAGAGTAACTATGGCTACACCTTC. Amino acid sequence: CASSQDRQSNYGYTF.

The chain is built from TRBV3-1 and TRBJ2-1, with D possibly TRBD2 on 6 matching bases. This CDR3 comprises 15 residues. Trimming removed 4 bases from V and 4 bases from J, with 14 bases in between. CDR1 and CDR2 (germline): LGHDT, YNNKEL (reference sequence). CDR3 protein: CASSLRRDWYNEQFF. The CDR3 DNA reads TGTGCCAGCAGCCTGAGGAGGGATTGGTACAATGAGCAGTTCTTC.

The chain recombines TRBV6-6 with TRBJ1-1, with 7 nucleotides matching TRBD1. Unmatched junction bases numbered 0, after V lost 1 base and J lost 1 base. CDR3 length: 14 residues. The germline V gene encodes CDR1 MNHNY and CDR2 SVGAGI (reference sequence). CDR3 DNA: TGTGCCAGCAGTTACTGGACAGGGAACACTGAAGCTTTCTTT. Residues: CASSYWTGNTEAFF.